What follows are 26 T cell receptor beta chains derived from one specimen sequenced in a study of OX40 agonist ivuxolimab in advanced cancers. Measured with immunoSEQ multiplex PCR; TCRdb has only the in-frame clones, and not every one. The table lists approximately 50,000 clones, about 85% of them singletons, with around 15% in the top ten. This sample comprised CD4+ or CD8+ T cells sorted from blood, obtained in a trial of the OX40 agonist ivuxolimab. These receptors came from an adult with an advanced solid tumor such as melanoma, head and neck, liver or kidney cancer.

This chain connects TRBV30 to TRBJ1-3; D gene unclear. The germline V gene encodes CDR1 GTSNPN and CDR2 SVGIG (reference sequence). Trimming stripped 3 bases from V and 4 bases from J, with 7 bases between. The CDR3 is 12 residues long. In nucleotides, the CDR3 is TGTGCCTGGAGGGGTTTAGGAAACACCATATATTTT. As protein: CAWRGLGNTIYF. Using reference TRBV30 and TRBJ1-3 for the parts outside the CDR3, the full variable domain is SQTIHQWPATLVQPVGSPLSLECTVEGTSNPNLYWYRQAAGRGLQLLFYSVGIGQISSEVPQNLSASRPQDRQFILSSKKLLLSDSGFYLCAWRGLGNTIYFGEGSWLTVV.

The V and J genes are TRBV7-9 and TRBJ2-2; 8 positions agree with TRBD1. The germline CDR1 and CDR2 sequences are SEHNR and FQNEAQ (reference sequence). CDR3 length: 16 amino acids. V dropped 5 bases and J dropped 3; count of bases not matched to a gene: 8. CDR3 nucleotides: TGTGCCAGCAGCCAGCCCGGACAGGGCTACACCGGGGAGCTGTTTTTT. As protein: CASSQPGQGYTGELFF. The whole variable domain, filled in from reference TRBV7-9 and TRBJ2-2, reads DTGVSQNPRHKITKRGQNVTFRCDPISEHNRLYWYRQTLGQGPEFLTYFQNEAQLEKSRLLSDRFSAERPKGSFSTLEIQRTEQGDSAMYLCASSQPGQGYTGELFFGEGSRLTVL.

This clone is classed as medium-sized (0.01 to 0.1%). The CDR3 bases are TGCGCCAGCAGCCAAGAATCCGGGACCGGGGAGCTGTTTTTT. Translation: CASSQESGTGELFF. This chain links TRBV4-1 with TRBJ2-2; D gene ambiguous. The germline V gene has CDR1 MGHRA and CDR2 YSYEKL. The CDR3 is 14 residues long. V gave up 0 bases and J gave up 5 bases, with 7 bases separating them.

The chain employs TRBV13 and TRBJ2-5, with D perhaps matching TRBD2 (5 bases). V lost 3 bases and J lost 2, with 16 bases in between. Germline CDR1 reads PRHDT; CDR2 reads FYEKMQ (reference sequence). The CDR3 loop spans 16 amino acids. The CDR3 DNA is TGTGCCAGCAGCTTTAGCCGTTCGGGGTTTCAAGAGACCCAGTACTTC. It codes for CASSFSRSGFQETQYF.

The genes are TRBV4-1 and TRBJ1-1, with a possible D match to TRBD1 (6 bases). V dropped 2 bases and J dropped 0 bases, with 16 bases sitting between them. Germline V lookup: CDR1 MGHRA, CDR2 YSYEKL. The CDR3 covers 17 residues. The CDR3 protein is CASSQLPGQEMNTEAFF. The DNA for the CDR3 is TGCGCCAGCAGCCAACTACCGGGACAAGAGATGAACACTGAAGCTTTCTTT.

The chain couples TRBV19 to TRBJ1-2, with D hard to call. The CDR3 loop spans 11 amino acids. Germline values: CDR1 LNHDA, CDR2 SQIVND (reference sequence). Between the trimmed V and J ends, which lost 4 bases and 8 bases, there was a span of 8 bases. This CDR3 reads CASSTLKGYTF. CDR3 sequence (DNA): TGTGCCAGTAGTACCCTTAAAGGCTACACCTTC.

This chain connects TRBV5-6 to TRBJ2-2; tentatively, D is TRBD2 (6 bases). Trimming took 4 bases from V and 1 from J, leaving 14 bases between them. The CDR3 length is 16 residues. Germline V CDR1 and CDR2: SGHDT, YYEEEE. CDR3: CASSPGVLRNTGELFF. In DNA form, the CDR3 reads TGTGCCAGCAGCCCGGGGGTATTGAGGAACACCGGGGAGCTGTTTTTT. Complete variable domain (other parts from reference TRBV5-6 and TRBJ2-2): DAGVTQSPTHLIKTRGQQVTLRCSPKSGHDTVSWYQQALGQGPQFIFQYYEEEERQRGNFPDRFSGHQFPNYSSELNVNALLLGDSALYLCASSPGVLRNTGELFFGEGSRLTVL.

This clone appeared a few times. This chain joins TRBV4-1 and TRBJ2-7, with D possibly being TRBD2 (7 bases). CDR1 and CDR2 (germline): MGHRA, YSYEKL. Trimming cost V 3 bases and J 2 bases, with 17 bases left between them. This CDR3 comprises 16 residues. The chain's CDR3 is CASSHLSTGGTYEQYF. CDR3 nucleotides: TGCGCCAGCAGCCACCTCTCGACGGGGGGCACCTACGAGCAGTACTTC.

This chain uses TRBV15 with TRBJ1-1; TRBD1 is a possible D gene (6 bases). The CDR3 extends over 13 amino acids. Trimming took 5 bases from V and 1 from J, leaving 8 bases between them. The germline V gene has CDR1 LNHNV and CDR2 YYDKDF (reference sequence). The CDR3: CATSDRRNTEAFF. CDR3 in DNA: TGTGCCACCAGCGACAGGCGGAACACTGAAGCTTTCTTT.

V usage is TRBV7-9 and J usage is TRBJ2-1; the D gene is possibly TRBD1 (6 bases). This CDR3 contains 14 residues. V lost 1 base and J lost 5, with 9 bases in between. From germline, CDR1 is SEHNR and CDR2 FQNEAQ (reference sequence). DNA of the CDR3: TGTGCCAGCAGCTTAGTACGGACAGACAATGAGCAGTTCTTC. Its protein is CASSLVRTDNEQFF.

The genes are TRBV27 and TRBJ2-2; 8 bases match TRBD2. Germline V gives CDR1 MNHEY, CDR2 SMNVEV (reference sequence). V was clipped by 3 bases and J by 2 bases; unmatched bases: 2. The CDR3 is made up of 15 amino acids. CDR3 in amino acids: CASSLAGGNTGELFF. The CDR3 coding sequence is TGTGCCAGCAGTTTGGCGGGGGGCAACACCGGGGAGCTGTTTTTT.

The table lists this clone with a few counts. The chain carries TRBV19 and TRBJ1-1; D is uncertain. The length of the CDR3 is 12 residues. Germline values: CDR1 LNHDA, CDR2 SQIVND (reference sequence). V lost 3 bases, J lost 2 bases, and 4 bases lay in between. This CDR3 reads CASSMFNTEAFF. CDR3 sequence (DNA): TGTGCCAGTAGTATGTTCAACACTGAAGCTTTCTTT.

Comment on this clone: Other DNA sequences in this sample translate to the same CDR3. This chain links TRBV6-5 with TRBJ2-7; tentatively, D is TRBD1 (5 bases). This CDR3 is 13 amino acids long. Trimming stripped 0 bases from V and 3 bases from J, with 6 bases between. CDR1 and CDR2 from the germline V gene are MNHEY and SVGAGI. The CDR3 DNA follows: TGTGCCAGCAGTTACTCGCAGGGCTACGAGCAGTACTTC. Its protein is CASSYSQGYEQYF.

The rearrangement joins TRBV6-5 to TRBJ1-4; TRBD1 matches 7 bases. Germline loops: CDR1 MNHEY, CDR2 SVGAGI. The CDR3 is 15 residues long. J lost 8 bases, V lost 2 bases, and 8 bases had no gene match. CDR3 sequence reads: CASSYGFAGGEKLFF. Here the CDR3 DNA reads TGTGCCAGCAGTTACGGGTTTGCAGGGGGAGAAAAACTGTTTTTT.

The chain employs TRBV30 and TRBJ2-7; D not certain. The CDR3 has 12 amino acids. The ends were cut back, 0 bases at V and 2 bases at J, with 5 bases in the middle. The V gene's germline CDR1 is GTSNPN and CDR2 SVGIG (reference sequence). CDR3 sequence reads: CAWSVTAYEQYF. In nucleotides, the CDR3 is TGTGCCTGGAGTGTTACAGCCTACGAGCAGTACTTC.

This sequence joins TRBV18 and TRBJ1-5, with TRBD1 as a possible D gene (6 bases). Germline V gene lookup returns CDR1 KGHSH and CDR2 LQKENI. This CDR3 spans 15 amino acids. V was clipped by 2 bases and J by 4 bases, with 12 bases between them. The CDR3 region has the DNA TGTGCCAGCTCACCAACGGACAGCGAGAATCAGCCCCAGCATTTT. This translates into CASSPTDSENQPQHF.

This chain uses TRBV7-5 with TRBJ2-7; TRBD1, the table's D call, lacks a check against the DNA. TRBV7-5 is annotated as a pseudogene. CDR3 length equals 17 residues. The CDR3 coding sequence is TGTGCCAGAAGCTTTATAACGGACAGGGAAAAATTCTACGAGCAGTACTTC. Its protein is CARSFITDREKFYEQYF.

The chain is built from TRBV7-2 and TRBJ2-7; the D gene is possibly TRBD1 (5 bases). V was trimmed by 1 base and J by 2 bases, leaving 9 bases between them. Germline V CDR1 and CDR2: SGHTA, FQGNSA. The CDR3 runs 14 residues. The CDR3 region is CASSLGTSTYEQYF. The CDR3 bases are TGTGCCAGCAGCTTAGGGACAAGTACCTACGAGCAGTACTTC.

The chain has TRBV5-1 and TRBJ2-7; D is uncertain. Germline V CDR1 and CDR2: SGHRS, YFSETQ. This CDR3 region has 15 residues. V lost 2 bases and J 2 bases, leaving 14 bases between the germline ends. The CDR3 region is CASSLNGLPTYEQYF. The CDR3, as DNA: TGCGCCAGCAGCTTAAACGGGCTCCCAACCTACGAGCAGTACTTC. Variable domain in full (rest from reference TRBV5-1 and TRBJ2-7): KAGVTQTPRYLIKTRGQQVTLSCSPISGHRSVSWYQQTPGQGLQFLFEYFSETQRNKGNFPGRFSGRQFSNSRSEMNVSTLELGDSALYLCASSLNGLPTYEQYFGPGTRLTVT.

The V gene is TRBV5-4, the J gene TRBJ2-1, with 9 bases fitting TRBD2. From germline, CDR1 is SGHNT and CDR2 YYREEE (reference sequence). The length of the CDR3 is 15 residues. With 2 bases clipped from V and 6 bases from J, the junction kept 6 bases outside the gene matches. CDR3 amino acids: CASSFAGGPVNEQFF. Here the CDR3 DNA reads TGTGCCAGCAGCTTTGCGGGGGGGCCGGTCAATGAGCAGTTCTTC.

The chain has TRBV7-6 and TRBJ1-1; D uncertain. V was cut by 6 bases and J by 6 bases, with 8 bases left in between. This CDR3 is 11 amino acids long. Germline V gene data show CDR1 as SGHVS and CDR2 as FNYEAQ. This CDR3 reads CASSHGPEAFF. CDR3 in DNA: TGTGCCAGCAGTCACGGTCCTGAAGCTTTCTTT.

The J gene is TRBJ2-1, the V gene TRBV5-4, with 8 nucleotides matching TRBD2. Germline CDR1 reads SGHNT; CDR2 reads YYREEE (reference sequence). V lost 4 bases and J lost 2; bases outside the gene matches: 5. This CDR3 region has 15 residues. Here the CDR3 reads CASSDERGPYNEQFF. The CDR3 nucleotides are TGTGCCAGCAGCGACGAGCGGGGGCCCTACAATGAGCAGTTCTTC.

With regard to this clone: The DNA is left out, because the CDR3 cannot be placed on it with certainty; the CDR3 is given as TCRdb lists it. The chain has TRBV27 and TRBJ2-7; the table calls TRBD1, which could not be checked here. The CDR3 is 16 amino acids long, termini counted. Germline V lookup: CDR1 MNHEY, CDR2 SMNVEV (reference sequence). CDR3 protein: CASSSSTGGLLYEQYF.

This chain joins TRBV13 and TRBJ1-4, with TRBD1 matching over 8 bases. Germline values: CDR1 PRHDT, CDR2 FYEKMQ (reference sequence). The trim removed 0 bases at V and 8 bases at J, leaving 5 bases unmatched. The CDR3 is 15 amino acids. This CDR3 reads CASSLGGQGGEKLFF. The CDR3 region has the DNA TGTGCCAGCAGCTTAGGTGGACAGGGAGGGGAAAAACTGTTTTTT.

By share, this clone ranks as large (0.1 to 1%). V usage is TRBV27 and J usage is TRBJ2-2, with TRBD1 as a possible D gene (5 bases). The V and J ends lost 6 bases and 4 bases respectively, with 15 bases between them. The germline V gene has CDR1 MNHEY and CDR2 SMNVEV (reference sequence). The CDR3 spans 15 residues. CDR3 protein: CASSHRQTSTGELFF. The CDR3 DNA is TGTGCCAGCAGCCATAGACAGACGAGCACCGGGGAGCTGTTTTTT.

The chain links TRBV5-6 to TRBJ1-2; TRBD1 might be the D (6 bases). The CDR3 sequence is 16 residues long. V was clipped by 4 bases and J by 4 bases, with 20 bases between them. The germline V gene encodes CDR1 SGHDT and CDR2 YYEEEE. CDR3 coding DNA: TGTGCCAGCAGCATATCCCGACACAGGGCTGCCTATGGCTACACCTTC. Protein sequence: CASSISRHRAAYGYTF.